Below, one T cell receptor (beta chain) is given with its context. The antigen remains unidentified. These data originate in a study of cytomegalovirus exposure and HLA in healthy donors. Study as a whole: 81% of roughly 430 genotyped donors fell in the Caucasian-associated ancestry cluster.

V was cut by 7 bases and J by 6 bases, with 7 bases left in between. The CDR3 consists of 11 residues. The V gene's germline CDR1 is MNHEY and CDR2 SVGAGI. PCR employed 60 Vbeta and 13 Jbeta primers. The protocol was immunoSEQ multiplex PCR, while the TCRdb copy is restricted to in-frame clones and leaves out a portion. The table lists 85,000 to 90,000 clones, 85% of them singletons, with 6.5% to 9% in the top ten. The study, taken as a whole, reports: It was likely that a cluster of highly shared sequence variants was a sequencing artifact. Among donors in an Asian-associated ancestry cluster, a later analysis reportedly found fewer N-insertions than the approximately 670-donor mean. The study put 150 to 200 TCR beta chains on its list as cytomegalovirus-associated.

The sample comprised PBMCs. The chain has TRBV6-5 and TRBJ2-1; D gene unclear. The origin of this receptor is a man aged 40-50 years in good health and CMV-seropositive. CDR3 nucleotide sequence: TGTGCCAGCAAAGACTTCAATGAGCAGTTCTTC. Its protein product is CASKDFNEQFF.